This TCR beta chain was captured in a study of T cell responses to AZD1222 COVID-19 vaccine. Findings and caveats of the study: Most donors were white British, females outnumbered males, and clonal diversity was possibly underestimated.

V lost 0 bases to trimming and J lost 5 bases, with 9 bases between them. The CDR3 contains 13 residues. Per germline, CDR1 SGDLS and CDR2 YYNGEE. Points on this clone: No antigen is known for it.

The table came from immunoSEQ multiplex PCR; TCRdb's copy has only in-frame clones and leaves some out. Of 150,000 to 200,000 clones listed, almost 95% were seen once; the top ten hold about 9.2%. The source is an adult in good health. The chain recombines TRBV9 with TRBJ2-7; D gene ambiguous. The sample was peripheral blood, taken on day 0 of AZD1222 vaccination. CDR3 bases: TGTGCCAGCAGCGTAGCACCTGGCAACGAGCAGTACTTC. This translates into CASSVAPGNEQYF. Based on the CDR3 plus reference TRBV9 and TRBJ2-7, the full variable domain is DSGVTQTPKHLITATGQRVTLRCSPRSGDLSVYWYQQSLDQGLQFLIQYYNGEERAKGNILERFSAQQFPDLHSELNLSSLELGDSALYFCASSVAPGNEQYFGPGTRLTVT.